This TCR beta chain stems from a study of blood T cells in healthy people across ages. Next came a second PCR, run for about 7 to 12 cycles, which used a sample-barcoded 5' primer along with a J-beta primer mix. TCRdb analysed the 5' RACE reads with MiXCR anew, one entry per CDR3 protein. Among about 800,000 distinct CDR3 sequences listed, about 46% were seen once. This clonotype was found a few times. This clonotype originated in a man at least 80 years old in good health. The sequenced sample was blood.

CDR3: CSARDPGQGYYEQYF. The CDR3 coding sequence is TGCAGTGCTAGAGATCCGGGACAGGGGTATTACGAGCAGTACTTC. The chain employs TRBV20-1 and TRBJ2-5; TRBD1 agrees at 10 bases. The DNA end lines up better with TRBJ2-7; the J call may be wrong. CDR1 and CDR2 from the germline V gene are DFQATT and SNEGSKA (reference sequence). The length of the CDR3 is 15 residues.